The next 20 T cell receptor beta chains were all read from a single sample in a study of OX40 agonist ivuxolimab in advanced cancers. The repertoire was sequenced with immunoSEQ multiplex PCR; TCRdb's copy has only in-frame clones and lacks some. The sample consists of about 55,000 clones, around 82% of them appearing once. The starting material was CD4+ or CD8+ T cells sorted from blood, obtained in a trial of the OX40 agonist ivuxolimab. The source is an adult with an advanced solid tumor such as melanoma, head and neck, liver or kidney cancer.

This clone has just one count. The chain recombines TRBV7-8 with TRBJ1-6; no firm D call. The germline V and J ends were trimmed by 4 bases and 7 bases, with 8 bases remaining between them. In germline, CDR1 is SGHVS, CDR2 FQNEAQ. The CDR3 has 13 amino acids. Here the CDR3 reads CASSWEHNSPLHF. For the CDR3, the DNA is TGTGCCAGCAGCTGGGAACACAATTCACCCCTCCACTTT.

The rearrangement uses TRBV29-1 and TRBJ2-7; D possibly uses TRBD1 or TRBD2 (5 bases each). V dropped 0 bases and J dropped 0 bases, with 12 bases sitting between them. The CDR3 runs 15 residues. Germline values: CDR1 SQVTM, CDR2 ANQGSEA. The CDR3 is CSVEDRGVSSYEQYF. The CDR3 DNA reads TGCAGCGTTGAAGATCGAGGGGTGAGCTCCTACGAGCAGTACTTC.

The count of this clone is one. This CDR3 is also generated by other DNA sequences in the sample. The rearrangement joins TRBV15 to TRBJ2-1; D remains unclear. There are 12 residues in the CDR3. V was shortened by 3 bases and J by 3 bases, with 3 bases between the two germline ends. Germline V CDR1 and CDR2: LNHNV, YYDKDF (reference sequence). In nucleotides, the CDR3 is TGTGCCACCAGCAGGGTCTACAATGAGCAGTTCTTC. As protein: CATSRVYNEQFF.

The table lists this clone with a count of one. This chain joins TRBV12-5 and TRBJ2-5; 11 nucleotides match TRBD2. V shed 2 bases and J 0 bases; nucleotides not matched to a gene: 2. CDR3 length: 16 amino acids. Germline-derived CDR1 and CDR2 are LGHNT and FRNRAP. In DNA, the CDR3 is TGTGCTAGTGGTTTGCTAGCGGGAGGTTACCAAGAGACCCAGTACTTC. Translated, it gives CASGLLAGGYQETQYF.

The chain recombines TRBV4-1 with TRBJ1-5; D not resolved. Between the trimmed V and J ends, which lost 4 bases and 4 bases, there was a span of 14 bases. The V gene's germline CDR1 is MGHRA and CDR2 YSYEKL. The CDR3 is 15 residues long. The DNA of the CDR3 is TGCGCCAGCAGCCCCTCGGATGATTGGAATCAGCCCCAGCATTTT. This codes for CASSPSDDWNQPQHF.

V and J are TRBV30 and TRBJ1-2; TRBD1 agrees at 7 bases. Trimming cost V 2 bases and J 2 bases; bases outside gene matches: 11. The CDR3 is 16 residues long. Germline loops: CDR1 GTSNPN, CDR2 SVGIG (reference sequence). CDR3 amino acids: CAWSPPGEGANYGYTF. CDR3 nucleotides: TGTGCCTGGAGTCCACCCGGAGAGGGGGCAAACTATGGCTACACCTTC.

The CDR3 DNA is TGCGCCAGCAGCTTGCAACAACAGAGAGGCCGGGGCACAGATACGCAGTATTTT. Translating gives CASSLQQQRGRGTDTQYF. The chain couples TRBV5-1 to TRBJ2-3; D unclear. The V and J ends lost 1 base and 1 base respectively, with 19 bases between them. The CDR3 runs 18 residues. Germline V gene lookup returns CDR1 SGHRS and CDR2 YFSETQ. The full variable domain, in which reference TRBV5-1 and TRBJ2-3 provide the parts outside the CDR3, is KAGVTQTPRYLIKTRGQQVTLSCSPISGHRSVSWYQQTPGQGLQFLFEYFSETQRNKGNFPGRFSGRQFSNSRSEMNVSTLELGDSALYLCASSLQQQRGRGTDTQYFGPGTRLTVL.

The chain couples TRBV19 to TRBJ2-2, with D perhaps matching TRBD1 (6 bases). The V end lost 3 bases, the J end lost 4 bases, and 12 bases lay between the germline ends. The CDR3 is 15 residues long. Germline V CDR1 and CDR2: LNHDA, SQIVND (reference sequence). CDR3 amino acids: CASSIEQGSTGELFF. The CDR3 DNA sequence: TGTGCCAGTAGTATCGAACAGGGCAGCACCGGGGAGCTGTTTTTT.

CDR3 nucleotides: TGTGCCAGCAGTGGATGGGGGGGGGCTGCGGGCAATGAGCAGTTCTTC. Translation gives CASSGWGGAAGNEQFF. The chain joins TRBV6-1 to TRBJ2-1, with D perhaps matching TRBD2 (7 bases). Looked up from germline, CDR1 is MNHNS and CDR2 is SASEGT. The CDR3 is made up of 16 amino acids. V lost 4 bases and J lost 6, with 19 bases in between.

With respect to this clone: Germline and junction disagree at one end, which may indicate a read error. The chain has TRBV6-1 and TRBJ2-1; possibly TRBD1 for D (6 bases). CDR3 size: 13 residues. The germline V gene has CDR1 MNHNS and CDR2 SASEGT. As DNA, the CDR3 is TGTGCCAGCAAGGGAGATCCCGGGACAAATCGGGTCTTC. Amino acid sequence: CASKGDPGTNRVF.

This clone was found a few times. Distinct nucleotide sequences in the sample also encode this CDR3. The J gene is TRBJ2-7, the V gene TRBV11-2; D remains unclear. The CDR3 consists of 14 residues. The V end lost 1 base, the J end lost 4 bases, and 11 bases lay between the germline ends. The germline V gene encodes CDR1 SGHAT and CDR2 FQNNGV. CDR3 DNA sequence: TGTGCCAGCAGCTTAGGTGGCGGAAATTACGAGCAGTACTTC. This encodes CASSLGGGNYEQYF. The full variable domain, its missing parts supplied by reference TRBV11-2 and TRBJ2-7, is EAGVAQSPRYKIIEKRQSVAFWCNPISGHATLYWYQQILGQGPKLLIQFQNNGVVDDSQLPKDRFSAERLKGVDSTLKIQPAKLEDSAVYLCASSLGGGNYEQYFGPGTRLTVT.

The chain combines TRBV6-5 with TRBJ1-2, with D possibly TRBD1 on 5 matching bases. Trimming stripped 5 bases from V and 0 bases from J, with 7 bases between. Germline V CDR1 and CDR2: MNHEY, SVGAGI. This CDR3 spans 13 amino acids. For the CDR3, the DNA is TGTGCCAGCAGTCAGGGAGCTAACTATGGCTACACCTTC. Translated, it gives CASSQGANYGYTF.

This clone was counted between two and nine times. The CDR3 coding sequence is TGTGCCAGCAGCTCTGACAGGGGGATAGGGGGTATCCAAGAGACCCAGTACTTC. Amino acids: CASSSDRGIGGIQETQYF. This sequence joins TRBV7-9 and TRBJ2-5; 9 nucleotides match TRBD1. The CDR3 contains 18 residues. The ends lost 4 bases at V and 1 base at J; junction bases unmatched: 13. The germline V gene encodes CDR1 SEHNR and CDR2 FQNEAQ (reference sequence). The variable domain in full, completed from reference TRBV7-9 and TRBJ2-5, reads DTGVSQNPRHKITKRGQNVTFRCDPISEHNRLYWYRQTLGQGPEFLTYFQNEAQLEKSRLLSDRFSAERPKGSFSTLEIQRTEQGDSAMYLCASSSDRGIGGIQETQYFGPGTRLLVL.

The chain is built from TRBV30 and TRBJ2-7; 10 bases map to TRBD2. The trim removed 2 bases at V and 6 bases at J, leaving 19 bases unmatched. CDR3 length: 18 amino acids. Germline loops: CDR1 GTSNPN, CDR2 SVGIG (reference sequence). The CDR3 nucleotides read TGTGCCTGGAGTTGGAGTTCTGGTAGCGGGAGGCCCTCAGGCGAGCAGTACTTC. This gives the protein CAWSWSSGSGRPSGEQYF.

This clone was detected once. The chain links TRBV7-6 to TRBJ2-5; TRBD2 is a possible D gene (5 bases). V was cut by 5 bases and J by 1 base, with 5 bases left in between. This CDR3 comprises 12 residues. Germline CDR1 SGHVS, CDR2 FNYEAQ. DNA for the CDR3: TGTGCCAGCAGCCGGGGCCAAGAGACCCAGTACTTC. This codes for CASSRGQETQYF.

V gene TRBV27 combines with J gene TRBJ2-7; 7 bases align to TRBD2. J gave up 0 bases and V 5 bases, and 7 bases lay outside the gene matches. This CDR3 has 15 residues. Germline-derived CDR1 and CDR2 are MNHEY and SMNVEV (reference sequence). This chain's CDR3 is CASSARWTSSYEQYF. The DNA of the CDR3 is TGTGCCAGCAGTGCTAGATGGACTAGCTCCTACGAGCAGTACTTC.

The rearrangement uses TRBV6-4 and TRBJ2-2; D perhaps matches TRBD2 (5 bases). This CDR3 is 16 amino acids long. Trimming pared 4 bases from V and 2 bases from J, leaving 14 bases between. The germline V gene has CDR1 MRHNA and CDR2 SNTAGT. DNA of the CDR3: TGTGCCAGCAGTGTCCTAGGGAGTAGTAACACCGGGGAGCTGTTTTTT. Translating it yields CASSVLGSSNTGELFF.

The chain has TRBV18 and TRBJ2-7; D is undetermined. The CDR3 sequence is 14 residues long. The germline V and J ends were trimmed by 0 bases and 2 bases, with 8 bases remaining between them. Germline V CDR1 and CDR2: KGHSH, LQKENI. Written as DNA, the CDR3 is TGTGCCAGCTCACCACCGGGGAAGGCCTACGAGCAGTACTTC. Its protein is CASSPPGKAYEQYF.

This rearrangement joins TRBV28 to TRBJ2-7; D uncertain. In germline, CDR1 is MDHEN, CDR2 SYDVKM. V gave up 8 bases and J gave up 2 bases, with 16 bases separating them. The CDR3 totals 14 residues. CDR3 amino acids: CASLPFRYPYEQYF. The CDR3 DNA reads TGTGCCAGCCTACCCTTCCGGTACCCCTACGAGCAGTACTTC.

J is TRBJ1-2 and V is TRBV14; TRBD1 matches at 9 bases. This CDR3 contains 18 residues. Germline assignment: CDR1 SGHDN and CDR2 FVKESK. The J segment lost 2 bases and the V segment lost 4 bases, leaving 14 bases of the junction unmatched. For the CDR3, the DNA is TGTGCCAGCAGCCCCCGAAACGGACAGGGGAAGAAGAACTATGGCTACACCTTC. Translation gives CASSPRNGQGKKNYGYTF.